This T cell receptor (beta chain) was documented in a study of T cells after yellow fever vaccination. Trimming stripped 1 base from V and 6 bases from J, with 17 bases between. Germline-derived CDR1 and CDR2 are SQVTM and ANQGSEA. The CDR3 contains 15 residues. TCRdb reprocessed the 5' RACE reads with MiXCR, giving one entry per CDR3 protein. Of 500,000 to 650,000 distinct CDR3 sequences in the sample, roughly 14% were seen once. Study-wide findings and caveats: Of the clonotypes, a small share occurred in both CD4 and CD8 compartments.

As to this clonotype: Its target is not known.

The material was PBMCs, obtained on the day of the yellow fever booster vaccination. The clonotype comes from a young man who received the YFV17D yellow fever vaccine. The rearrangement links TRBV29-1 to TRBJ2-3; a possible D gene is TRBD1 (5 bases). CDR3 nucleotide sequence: TGCAGCGTTGAAGCTCAGGGATGGGTGACGGATACGCAGTATTTT. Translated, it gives CSVEAQGWVTDTQYF.